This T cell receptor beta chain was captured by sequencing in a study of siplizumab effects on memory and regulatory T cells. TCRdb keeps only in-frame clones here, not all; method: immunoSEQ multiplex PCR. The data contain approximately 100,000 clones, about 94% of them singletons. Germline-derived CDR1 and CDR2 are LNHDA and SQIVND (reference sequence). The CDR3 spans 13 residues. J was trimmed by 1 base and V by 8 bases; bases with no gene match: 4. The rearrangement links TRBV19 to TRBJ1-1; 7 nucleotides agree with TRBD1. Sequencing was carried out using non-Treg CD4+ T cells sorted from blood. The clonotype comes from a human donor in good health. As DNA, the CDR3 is TGTGCCAGTCACCGGGACAGGAACACTGAAGCTTTCTTT. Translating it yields CASHRDRNTEAFF.